This T cell receptor beta chain originates from a study of OX40 agonist ivuxolimab in advanced cancers. The overall study: The drug used for patients, ivuxolimab, was an agonistic anti-OX40 (CD134) antibody. Subjects had a mean age of about 61 years, with a range of roughly 20 to 80; around 80% were male.

This CDR3 spans 16 amino acids. V lost 0 bases to trimming and J lost 5 bases; unmatched junction nucleotides: 5. Germline CDR1 is SGHRS and CDR2 is YFSETQ. Assay: immunoSEQ multiplex PCR; the TCRdb copy retains only in-frame clones and omits some. Among around 50,000 clones listed, around 90% were seen once. This TCR was sampled from an adult with an advanced solid tumor such as melanoma, head and neck, liver or kidney cancer. J is TRBJ2-2 and V is TRBV5-1; TRBD2 matches at 9 bases. This material consisted of CD4+ or CD8+ T cells sorted from blood, taken in a trial of the OX40 agonist ivuxolimab. The CDR3 DNA sequence: TGCGCCAGCAGCTTGGATAGCGGGAGTTTAACCGGGGAGCTGTTTTTT. Protein product: CASSLDSGSLTGELFF. The whole variable domain, remainder taken from reference TRBV5-1 and TRBJ2-2, is KAGVTQTPRYLIKTRGQQVTLSCSPISGHRSVSWYQQTPGQGLQFLFEYFSETQRNKGNFPGRFSGRQFSNSRSEMNVSTLELGDSALYLCASSLDSGSLTGELFFGEGSRLTVL.